This record concerns one T cell receptor (beta chain) sequence. Its antigen remains undetermined. No much larger clone exists at a distance of one base, and base qualities are not known. The record originates from a study of T cell responses to AZD1222 COVID-19 vaccine (dated by TCRdb to the early 2020s). In the study overall: Because spike-specific TCR depth and breadth did not differ between the two schedules, AZD1222 recipients who got a second dose at roughly 4 weeks were pooled with those who got a second dose at roughly 12 weeks. A total of 240 or so trial participants underwent TCR sequencing, of whom 200 to 220 had received two doses of AZD1222 and around 25 had received two doses of the MenACWY control vaccine. Trial participants were enrolled into age subgroups of 18-55, 56-69 and 70-plus years, which contained 148, 28 and 57 TCR-sequenced participants, respectively. Beyond this particular receptor, the publication reports: In the small 56-69-year group, the increase in depth fell short of significance, most likely because of low power. Participants were mostly white British and included more females than males, and it was suggested by the authors that clonal diversity may have been underestimated. The vaccine-associated CD4 TCRs covered the entire spike protein, and the dominant responses fell in regions 160-218 and 743-854. Because no samples from the day 14 peak response were available, repertoires could be characterized only after the peak T cell response. Conclusions about previously exposed vaccinees are limited, since just five or six AZD1222 recipients were seropositive for SARS-CoV-2 at baseline. Reportedly, close to half of the unique spike-specific TCRs recognized epitopes lying outside the regions that are mutated in the B.1.351 and B.1.1.7 variants. After two AZD1222 doses, spike-specific TCR breadth and depth were significantly higher than at day 0 and than in MenACWY recipients.

Clipping removes 8 bases from V and 8 bases from J, with 7 as the unmatched junction base count. The CDR3 starts with the cysteine, ends with the phenylalanine, and has 13 residues. The read is trimmed to its CDR3 DNA, 39 bases read in frame from base 1. The CDR3 regions of human TCRbeta chains were analyzed by immunosequencing. Concerning the study's data processing: Repertoire TCRs were matched against a reference library of SARS-CoV-2-specific TCRs generated with the MIRA antigen-specificity platform. Breadth meant the fraction of unique TCRs that were SARS-CoV-2-associated, whereas depth meant the fraction of total T cells that were SARS-CoV-2-associated. Using the MIRA data, every spike-specific TCR was mapped to the spike region that the TCR reacted to and assigned to either a CD4 or a CD8 class. Log10-transformed breadth and depth values were compared by one-way ANOVA with Sidak's multiple comparisons tests. In TCRdb, the immuneACCESS table is reduced to in-frame sequences with V and J assigned. These tables do not hold every clone; where another copy was compared, an unresolved V gene accounts for under half, and the others remain unexplained. Clonal size and the V and J genes are those of that table, whereas D and trimming came from the DNA. This sample holds 95,000 to 150,000 clones; 91% were observed only once. The top ten constitute roughly 5.4% of the sample.

The label giving this sample's time point can be read as: baseline before first vaccination. Vaccinee samples came from UK trials COV001 and COV002, including a single-blind randomized controlled phase 2/3 trial of AZD1222 (ChAdOx1 nCoV-19) in healthy adults. For TCRbeta chain sequencing, PBMC samples were collected from trial participants at day 0 and at day 28 after the second dose. The sequences come from peripheral blood, collected on day 0 of AZD1222 vaccination. This receptor was obtained from an adult in good health. The chain couples TRBV12-3 or TRBV12-4 to TRBJ1-4, and TRBD1 aligns with 8 junction nucleotides. The CDR3 is CASLGRGREKLFF. Here is the DNA: TGTGCCAGCCTGGGCAGGGGGCGCGAAAAACTGTTTTTT.